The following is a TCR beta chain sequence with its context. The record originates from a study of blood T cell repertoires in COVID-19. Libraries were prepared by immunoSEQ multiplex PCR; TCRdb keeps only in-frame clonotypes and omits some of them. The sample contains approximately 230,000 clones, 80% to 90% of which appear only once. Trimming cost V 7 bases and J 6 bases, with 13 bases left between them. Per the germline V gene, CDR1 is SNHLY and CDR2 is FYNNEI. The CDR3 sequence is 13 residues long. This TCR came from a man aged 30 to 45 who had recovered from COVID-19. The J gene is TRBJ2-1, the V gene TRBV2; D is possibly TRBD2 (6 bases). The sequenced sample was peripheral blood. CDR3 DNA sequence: TGTGCCAGCACCACGCTGGGGGGCAATGAGCAGTTCTTC. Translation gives CASTTLGGNEQFF.